This paragraph reports one T cell receptor beta chain. Germline lookup yields CDR1 SNHLY and CDR2 FYNNEI. V lost 6 bases to trimming and J lost 5 bases, with 14 bases between them. This CDR3 has 14 residues. This sample is part of a study of CD8 T cells in Susac syndrome. The RNA, about 0.45 to 1 ug, was put through reverse transcription using random hexamers. TCRdb passed the immunoSEQ multiplex PCR reads through MiXCR, listing each CDR3 protein once. The sample contains about 300,000 distinct CDR3 sequences, 89% of which appear only once. The authors sequenced TCR beta from blood CD8+ and CD4+ T cells. The multiple sclerosis controls were treatment-naive patients affected by stable or active relapsing-remitting disease. CD8+ and CD4+ T cells were negatively isolated; TEMRA cells were FACS-enriched.

Sequenced: CD8+ T cells from PBMCs. The rearrangement uses TRBV2 and TRBJ2-1, with D unresolved. This TCR came from a human donor with multiple sclerosis. CDR3 in amino acids: CASSKGQVNNEQFF. The CDR3, as DNA: TGTGCCAGCAGCAAAGGGCAGGTGAACAATGAGCAGTTCTTC.